One sample yielded the 2 T cell receptor beta chains listed below, sequenced in a study of T cell responses to AZD1222 COVID-19 vaccine. The protocol was immunoSEQ multiplex PCR, while the TCRdb copy is restricted to in-frame clones and leaves out a portion. The table includes about 150,000 clones, roughly nine tenths detected once. The source was peripheral blood, collected on day 0 of AZD1222 vaccination. The receptors were sampled from an adult in good health.

J is TRBJ2-2 and V is TRBV5-5, with TRBD1 matching 7 bases. This CDR3 is 17 amino acids long. Per germline, CDR1 SGHKS and CDR2 YYEKEE (reference sequence). V trimming: 8 bases; J trimming: 1 base; junction bases outside the gene matches: 14. The CDR3 loop reads CARWEQGKLRNTGELFF. Written as DNA, the CDR3 is TGTGCCAGATGGGAACAGGGGAAGTTAAGGAACACCGGGGAGCTGTTTTTT.

The chain links TRBV28 to TRBJ1-5; 7 nucleotides line up with TRBD1. Germline V lookup: CDR1 MDHEN, CDR2 SYDVKM. This CDR3 is 13 amino acids long. The V and J ends lost 7 bases and 6 bases, in that order; junction bases with no gene match: 6. CDR3 in amino acids: CASKQGGSQPQHF. The CDR3 nucleotides are TGTGCCAGCAAGCAGGGGGGGTCTCAGCCCCAGCATTTT.